These 24 T cell receptor beta chains were sequenced from one sample in a study of radiotherapy plus CTLA-4 blockade in lung cancer. Clones were read by immunoSEQ multiplex PCR, and TCRdb kept only the in-frame ones, dropping some. The sample records 85,000 to 90,000 clones, roughly 86% being singletons. The specimen comprised peripheral blood, sampled from a patient treated with radiotherapy plus ipilimumab. These receptors were obtained from a human donor with non-small cell lung cancer that progressed on radiotherapy plus ipilimumab.

The V gene is TRBV29-1, the J gene TRBJ1-2, with 7 bases fitting TRBD1. This CDR3 is 14 amino acids long. With V trimmed by 8 bases and J by 3 bases, 12 bases remained unmatched. Per germline, CDR1 SQVTM and CDR2 ANQGSEA. The CDR3 bases are TGCAGCCCGAAAGGCAGGGGGGAGCACTATGGCTACACCTTC. This translates into CSPKGRGEHYGYTF.

This chain links TRBV5-1 with TRBJ2-3; the D gene is possibly TRBD2 (5 bases). Germline assignment: CDR1 SGHRS and CDR2 YFSETQ. The CDR3 covers 13 residues. Trimming pared 1 base from V and 4 bases from J, leaving 7 bases between. The CDR3 sequence: CASSLNGADTQYF. The CDR3 bases are TGCGCCAGCAGCTTGAACGGGGCAGATACGCAGTATTTT. The complete variable domain, with remaining parts taken from reference TRBV5-1 and TRBJ2-3, reads KAGVTQTPRYLIKTRGQQVTLSCSPISGHRSVSWYQQTPGQGLQFLFEYFSETQRNKGNFPGRFSGRQFSNSRSEMNVSTLELGDSALYLCASSLNGADTQYFGPGTRLTVL.

The chain joins TRBV30 to TRBJ2-3, with a tentative D call TRBD1 (6 bases). The germline V gene has CDR1 GTSNPN and CDR2 SVGIG (reference sequence). The CDR3 spans 16 residues. V dropped 0 bases and J dropped 1 base, with 14 bases sitting between them. The CDR3 spells CAWSVRQGLGTDTQYF. The DNA of the CDR3 is TGTGCCTGGAGTGTAAGGCAGGGGCTGGGCACAGATACGCAGTATTTT.

This clone was seen a single time. This chain uses TRBV5-4 with TRBJ2-6, with D possibly being TRBD1 (6 bases). Germline V gene data show CDR1 as SGHNT and CDR2 as YYREEE (reference sequence). V lost 5 bases and J 0 bases, leaving 18 bases between the germline ends. There are 18 residues in the CDR3. This CDR3 is CASRRRQAIFSGANVLTF. The CDR3 DNA follows: TGTGCCAGCAGGCGAAGACAGGCCATATTCTCTGGGGCCAACGTCCTGACTTTC.

This clone appeared a few times. The genes are TRBV5-6 and TRBJ2-5, with TRBD2 as a possible D gene (6 bases). The germline V gene has CDR1 SGHDT and CDR2 YYEEEE. This CDR3 is 16 amino acids long. The germline V and J ends were trimmed by 4 bases and 5 bases, with 21 bases remaining between them. This CDR3 is CASSPLGGIAWETQYF. DNA of the CDR3: TGTGCCAGCAGCCCGCTGGGCGGGATTGCATGGGAGACCCAGTACTTC.

The V gene is TRBV4-2, the J gene TRBJ2-5, with D maybe TRBD1 (6 bases). The V and J ends lost 1 base and 4 bases respectively, with 19 bases between them. The length of the CDR3 is 17 residues. Per germline, CDR1 LGHNA and CDR2 YNFKEQ. The CDR3, as DNA: TGTGCCAGCAGCCAAGGGGTAGACAGGTCGTCGGGAGAGACCCAGTACTTC. This encodes CASSQGVDRSSGETQYF.

J is TRBJ1-4 and V is TRBV5-1; 7 bases agree with TRBD1. Trimming at V came to 0 bases and at J to 6 bases, leaving 5 bases not matched to a gene. The CDR3 totals 15 residues. Germline-derived CDR1 and CDR2 are SGHRS and YFSETQ. CDR3: CASSLAGTDYEKLFF. CDR3 DNA sequence: TGCGCCAGCAGCTTGGCCGGGACAGATTATGAAAAACTGTTTTTT. Drawing the rest from reference TRBV5-1 and TRBJ1-4, the complete variable domain is KAGVTQTPRYLIKTRGQQVTLSCSPISGHRSVSWYQQTPGQGLQFLFEYFSETQRNKGNFPGRFSGRQFSNSRSEMNVSTLELGDSALYLCASSLAGTDYEKLFFGSGTQLSVL.

This sequence joins TRBV19 and TRBJ2-6; no clear D gene. The V end lost 6 bases, the J end lost 4 bases, and 19 bases lay between the germline ends. This CDR3 is built from 17 residues. The germline gives CDR1 LNHDA, CDR2 SQIVND (reference sequence). The CDR3 loop reads CASRPDSFLEGANVLTF. CDR3 DNA sequence: TGTGCCAGTAGGCCAGATAGTTTTTTGGAGGGGGCCAACGTCCTGACTTTC.

This chain uses TRBV29-1 with TRBJ2-3; no reliable D call. The germline CDR1 and CDR2 sequences are SQVTM and ANQGSEA. The CDR3 consists of 12 residues. V was pared by 4 bases and J by 0 bases, with 5 bases between. The DNA for the CDR3 is TGCAGCGTTGTCGGGAGCACAGATACGCAGTATTTT. Translating gives CSVVGSTDTQYF.

The chain employs TRBV2 and TRBJ2-7, with TRBD1 identical over 7 bases. Germline V CDR1 and CDR2: SNHLY, FYNNEI. After removal of 6 bases from V and 6 bases from J, the junction contained 8 bases not matched to a gene. This CDR3 contains 13 residues. For the CDR3, the DNA is TGTGCCAGCAGCCTGGGGGCAGGGGGCGAGCAGTACTTC. This codes for CASSLGAGGEQYF.

This chain connects TRBV6-5 to TRBJ1-1; TRBD1 matches 8 bases. Trimming took 6 bases from V and 5 from J; bases not matched to a gene: 8. This CDR3 comprises 14 residues. Germline lookup yields CDR1 MNHEY and CDR2 SVGAGI. Here the CDR3 reads CASSPRGPGTEAFF. The CDR3 nucleotides read TGTGCCAGCAGCCCCAGGGGGCCCGGAACTGAAGCTTTCTTT.

This chain joins TRBV2 and TRBJ2-6; D might be TRBD1 (5 bases). Germline V lookup: CDR1 SNHLY, CDR2 FYNNEI. The CDR3 runs to 15 residues. Between the trimmed V and J ends, which lost 7 bases and 0 bases, there was a span of 10 bases. CDR3 sequence (DNA): TGTGCCAGCATCGCAGGGCCCTCTGGGGCCAACGTCCTGACTTTC. Translating it yields CASIAGPSGANVLTF.

This clone occurred a few times. The chain links TRBV19 to TRBJ2-2; D gene ambiguous. V lost 7 bases and J 4 bases, leaving 13 bases between the germline ends. Germline V CDR1 and CDR2: LNHDA, SQIVND (reference sequence). The CDR3 is 14 amino acids. The DNA for the CDR3 is TGTGCCAGTAACAGAGGTGTGGGCACCGGGGAGCTGTTTTTT. It yields the protein CASNRGVGTGELFF.

The rearrangement joins TRBV7-2 to TRBJ2-3; 12 nucleotides align to TRBD2. Trimming took 6 bases from V and 3 from J; bases not matched to a gene: 7. This CDR3 is 16 amino acids long. Per the germline V gene, CDR1 is SGHTA and CDR2 is FQGNSA. The chain's CDR3 is CASRPQTSGRTDTQYF. For the CDR3, the DNA is TGTGCCAGCAGACCACAGACTAGCGGGAGAACAGATACGCAGTATTTT.

The chain employs TRBV4-2 and TRBJ2-5; D is possibly TRBD2 (6 bases). Germline V CDR1 and CDR2: LGHNA, YNFKEQ. The CDR3 contains 14 residues. Trimming removed 1 base from V and 4 bases from J, with 10 bases in between. The CDR3 protein is CASSQGTAGETQYF. The CDR3 DNA follows: TGTGCCAGCAGCCAAGGTACAGCGGGAGAGACCCAGTACTTC.

The V gene is TRBV5-1, the J gene TRBJ1-4; 7 nucleotides match TRBD1. The CDR3 extends over 16 amino acids. With 0 bases clipped from V and 8 bases from J, the junction kept 10 bases outside the gene matches. From germline, CDR1 is SGHRS and CDR2 YFSETQ. The CDR3 DNA follows: TGCGCCAGCAGCTTGGGGGGACAGCCCCCAATGGAAAAACTGTTTTTT. This encodes CASSLGGQPPMEKLFF.

This clone was counted a few times. The gene calls are TRBV7-9 and TRBJ2-5, with TRBD1 matching over 8 bases. V dropped 1 base and J dropped 3; count of bases not matched to a gene: 10. Per the germline V gene, CDR1 is SEHNR and CDR2 is FQNEAQ (reference sequence). The CDR3 spans 17 residues. CDR3 in amino acids: CASSLGSGTGLEETQYF. As DNA, the CDR3 is TGTGCCAGCAGCTTAGGGTCCGGGACAGGCTTGGAAGAGACCCAGTACTTC.

The chain joins TRBV27 to TRBJ2-5; 8 bases align to TRBD1. The J call is doubtful: the DNA matches TRBJ2-7 better. This CDR3 comprises 14 residues. Germline-derived CDR1 and CDR2 are MNHEY and SMNVEV (reference sequence). The CDR3 nucleotides are TGTGCCAGCAGTTCCGGGACAGGACTCTACGAGCAGTACTTC. Its protein is CASSSGTGLYEQYF.

V and J are TRBV5-4 and TRBJ2-2; 7 positions match TRBD2. With 4 bases clipped from V and 4 bases from J, the junction kept 7 bases outside the gene matches. The V gene's germline CDR1 is SGHNT and CDR2 YYREEE (reference sequence). The CDR3 runs 15 residues. The CDR3 region has the DNA TGTGCCAGCAGCATACAGCGGGGCCCCACCGGGGAGCTGTTTTTT. Protein sequence: CASSIQRGPTGELFF.

CDR3 loop: CASSLEGALYNEQFF. As DNA, the CDR3 is TGTGCCAGCAGTTTGGAGGGGGCCCTTTACAATGAGCAGTTCTTC. The chain couples TRBV28 to TRBJ2-1; the D gene is possibly TRBD1 (7 bases). CDR1 MDHEN and CDR2 SYDVKM come from the germline V gene. Trimming left V 3 bases short and J 4 bases short, with 13 bases between. There are 15 residues in the CDR3.

The chain combines TRBV13 with TRBJ1-2; D might be TRBD1 (6 bases). Deletions cut 7 bases from V and 2 bases from J, with 14 bases between. In germline, CDR1 is PRHDT, CDR2 FYEKMQ (reference sequence). This CDR3 has 14 residues. In DNA, the CDR3 is TGTGCCAGCAAATCCGAGGGGGAGAACTATGGCTACACCTTC. It translates to CASKSEGENYGYTF.

V is TRBV5-4 and J is TRBJ1-2; possible D gene TRBD1, 5 bases. This CDR3 has 15 residues. CDR1 and CDR2 (germline): SGHNT, YYREEE (reference sequence). Trimming removed 4 bases from V and 5 bases from J, with 18 bases in between. CDR3 nucleotides: TGTGCCAGCAGCCCGTTTCCAACCGGGGGGTATGGCTACACCTTC. It encodes CASSPFPTGGYGYTF.

The chain has TRBV30 and TRBJ2-1; unclear D gene. The CDR3 loop spans 14 amino acids. Germline CDR1 is GTSNPN and CDR2 is SVGIG (reference sequence). V was clipped by 2 bases and J by 2 bases, with 10 bases between them. CDR3 DNA sequence: TGTGCCTGGAGTCCCGGTTTACCCTACAATGAGCAGTTCTTC. This sequence encodes CAWSPGLPYNEQFF.

With respect to this clone: The same CDR3 is also encoded by other DNA sequences in this sample. The gene calls are TRBV27 and TRBJ2-5, with 14 bases that match TRBD2. After removal of 8 bases from V and 5 bases from J, the junction contained 10 bases not matched to a gene. CDR3 length: 16 amino acids. The germline V gene has CDR1 MNHEY and CDR2 SMNVEV (reference sequence). In DNA form, the CDR3 reads TGTGCCAGCTCGACTAGCGGGGGGGCTAGTTGGGAGACCCAGTACTTC. It is translated as CASSTSGGASWETQYF.